This T cell receptor (beta chain) was identified in a study of beta chain features in type 1 diabetes (dated by TCRdb to the late 2010s). With regard to the full study: No differences in mean age, gender distribution, total cell number or subset yield were found between patients and healthy donors. Naive and central memory subsets were obtained from all 30 or so donors, but regulatory and stem cell-like memory subsets were isolated from only 8 patients and about 8 healthy donors. In the study, TCRB repertoires of sorted circulating CD4+ T cell subsets from recently diagnosed type 1 diabetes patients were compared with those of matched healthy donors. A total of 85 million to 110 million sorted cells were examined across all samples, and RNA yield correlated strongly with the number of cells per subset. Points the paper makes about the study in general: A moderate but significant shortening of TCRB CDR3 length was observed in type 1 diabetes patients in all four CD4+ subsets. Shorter templates might be favored by PCR, yet because patient and control samples were amplified and corrected together, any such skew would affect both groups equally. Patients with type 1 diabetes made fewer insertions and deleted more nucleotides at VDJ recombination sites, implying thymic rearrangement abnormalities. Naive, central memory and regulatory TCRB repertoires appeared more similar among patients than among healthy donors. Because the HLA sub-analyses included only small numbers of individuals, any influence of HLA type on TCRB rearrangement was left unresolved. Because cDNA was sequenced instead of genomic DNA, activated cells with high expression could be over-represented, although the groups did not differ in activation or CD3 levels.

The High Capacity cDNA Reverse Transcription Kit was used to reverse transcribe all of the isolated RNA, meaning that expressed TCRB transcripts were what got sequenced. Naive, central memory and regulatory T cell samples underwent deep immunoSEQ sequencing, averaging roughly 3.3 million total reads per sample. Sorted cells were lysed in RLT buffer and RNA was extracted with DNase-treated RNeasy Micro or Mini kits, depending on cell number. To prevent cross-contamination, every cell subset was processed on its own, while patient and healthy donor samples were processed together. TCRB sequences were amplified from cDNA with the immunoSEQ multiplex PCR, producing 87-bp fragments spanning the CDR3 region. Sequencing of the amplicons was done on the Illumina HiSeq platform. The original methods were these. PCR bias was corrected computationally using synthetic template baselines, and reads within Hamming distance 2 were collapsed, with unmergeable singletons discarded. Reads were aligned against IMGT to assign V, D and J genes, CDR3 length and insertions or deletions at six rearrangement sites. Within each subset, clonotype counts were normalized to sorted cell number, after which true diversity and Gini coefficients were computed with the tcR R package. The overlap coefficient, calculated on TCRB nucleotide sequences, was used to quantify repertoire sharing. Out-of-frame TCRB sequences from naive cells were analyzed to stand in for the pre-selection repertoire. TCRdb retrieved this table from immuneACCESS and kept in-frame rearrangements only. Not all clones are present; in checked studies, unresolved V genes account for under half, and no reason is known for the remainder. V and J calls and clone size follow that table, whereas D and trimming were derived from the DNA. In all, the sample holds around 400,000 clones, and about 15% of those were seen once. Under 0.02% of the sample is in the top ten clones.

Comments on this clone: The antigen it recognizes is unknown. No base quality values were provided; no much bigger clone lies one nucleotide off.

From V the trimming removes 2 bases and from J it removes 8 bases, while the gene matches leave 5 bases of the junction unaccounted for. The CDR3 spans 14 residues, from the cysteine through the phenylalanine. The retained sequence is limited to the CDR3, 42 bases, with the frame set at the first base. According to the germline V gene, CDR1 reads SNHLY and CDR2 reads FYNNEI. Each donor gave one peripheral blood draw, roughly 0.11 L on average, collected into heparinised tubes. Using a panel that included CD45RO, CCR7, CD25, CD127, CD95 and CD27, naive, central memory, regulatory and stem cell-like memory CD4+ T cells were sorted on a BD FACSAria II. Purity was above 95% for every sorted population. PBMCs were isolated immediately by Lymphoprep density gradient centrifugation and stained directly without culture. So that batch effects would be minimized, each experiment stained and sorted samples in pairs, pairing one healthy donor with one patient.

Material for sequencing was naive CD4+ T cells from blood. The sample's cell subset or site label is to be understood as: true naive CD4+ T cells. This receptor was identified in a young woman in good health. The rearrangement combines TRBV2 with TRBJ1-4, and 7 bases in between align with TRBD1. CDR3 protein: CASSENRGWEKLFF. The nucleotide sequence reads TGTGCCAGCAGTGAAAACAGGGGCTGGGAAAAACTGTTTTTT. This CDR3, with the reference TRBV2 and TRBJ1-4 proteins standing in past its ends, gives the full variable domain EPEVTQTPSHQVTQMGQEVILRCVPISNHLYFYWYRQILGQKVEFLVSFYNNEISEKSEIFDDQFSVERPDGSNFTLKIRSTKLEDSAMYFCASSENRGWEKLFFGSGTQLSVL.